This is a list of T cell receptor beta chains from one sample in a study of cytomegalovirus exposure and HLA in healthy donors. TCRdb's table, derived via immunoSEQ multiplex PCR, lists solely in-frame clones and lacks some. The profile shows roughly 150,000 clones, 70% to 90% of them singletons. The sample comprised PBMCs. These receptors came from a man aged 25-45 years in good health and CMV-seropositive. CDR3s include the opening cysteine and the closing phenylalanine or tryptophan. The D gene is left open where the match is weak. Expanded clones are given a class, and other clones once, few, many or no size at all.

J gene: TRBJ1-2; clone size: -; D gene: -; V gene: TRBV27; CDR3 protein: CASGESGYGYTF; CDR3 DNA: TGTGCCAGCGGTGAATCGGGCTATGGCTACACCTTC
J gene: TRBJ1-6; clone size: -; D gene: -; V gene: TRBV27; CDR3 protein: CASSLRDYSPLHF; CDR3 DNA: TGTGCCAGCAGTTTACGGGACTATTCACCCCTCCACTTT
J gene: TRBJ2-3; clone size: -; D gene: -; V gene: TRBV19; CDR3 protein: CASSLTGSPGTDTQYF; CDR3 DNA: TGTGCCAGTAGCTTGACCGGTAGCCCTGGCACAGATACGCAGTATTTT
J gene: TRBJ2-3; clone size: -; D gene: -; V gene: TRBV19; CDR3 protein: CASSIREETQYF; CDR3 DNA: TGTGCCAGTAGTATAAGGGAGGAAACGCAGTATTTT
J gene: TRBJ2-2; clone size: -; D gene: -; V gene: TRBV27; CDR3 protein: CASSLGHTNTGELFF; CDR3 DNA: TGTGCCAGCAGTTTAGGACACACGAACACCGGGGAGCTGTTTTTT
J gene: TRBJ2-2; clone size: -; D gene: TRBD2; V gene: TRBV2; CDR3 protein: CASSHTGAWLAGTGELFF; CDR3 DNA: TGTGCCAGCAGTCACACTGGGGCGTGGCTAGCGGGCACCGGGGAGCTGTTTTTT
J gene: TRBJ1-1; clone size: -; D gene: -; V gene: TRBV5-6; CDR3 protein: CASSFRGPGRTEAFF; CDR3 DNA: TGTGCCAGCAGCTTTCGTGGGCCAGGGCGCACTGAAGCTTTCTTT
J gene: TRBJ2-7; clone size: -; D gene: TRBD1; V gene: TRBV19; CDR3 protein: CASNRGQVGEQYF; CDR3 DNA: TGTGCCAGTAACCGGGGACAGGTCGGCGAGCAGTACTTC
J gene: TRBJ2-7; clone size: -; D gene: -; V gene: TRBV10-3; CDR3 protein: CAISRVSYEQYF; CDR3 DNA: TGTGCCATCAGCAGGGTATCCTACGAGCAGTACTTC
J gene: TRBJ2-2; clone size: -; D gene: -; V gene: TRBV7-3; CDR3 protein: CASILVGTGQITGELFF; CDR3 DNA: TGTGCCAGCATCCTAGTGGGAACCGGACAGATCACCGGGGAGCTGTTTTTT
J gene: TRBJ2-3; clone size: -; D gene: TRBD2; V gene: TRBV7-8; CDR3 protein: CASSRGTSGRSSTDTQYF; CDR3 DNA: TGTGCCAGCAGCCGGGGGACTAGCGGGAGGTCTAGCACAGATACGCAGTATTTT
J gene: TRBJ1-1; clone size: -; D gene: -; V gene: TRBV28; CDR3 protein: CASNRGGVNTEAFF; CDR3 DNA: TGTGCCAGCAACCGGGGGGGGGTGAACACTGAAGCTTTCTTT
J gene: TRBJ2-3; clone size: -; D gene: TRBD2; V gene: TRBV27; CDR3 protein: CASSLDLAGGSDTQYF; CDR3 DNA: TGTGCCAGCAGTTTGGATCTAGCGGGAGGGTCAGATACGCAGTATTTT
J gene: TRBJ2-1; clone size: -; D gene: TRBD1; V gene: TRBV29-1; CDR3 protein: CSVDTRDRGRDEQFF; CDR3 DNA: TGCAGCGTTGACACCCGGGACAGAGGACGCGATGAGCAGTTCTTC
J gene: TRBJ2-2; clone size: once; D gene: TRBD1; V gene: TRBV5-1; CDR3 protein: CASSTGQGYTGELFF; CDR3 DNA: TGCGCCAGCAGCACCGGACAGGGTTACACCGGGGAGCTGTTTTTT
J gene: TRBJ2-7; clone size: -; D gene: TRBD2; V gene: TRBV6-5; CDR3 protein: CASSPSGISSYEQYF; CDR3 DNA: TGTGCCAGCAGCCCTAGCGGGATCAGCTCCTACGAGCAGTACTTC
J gene: TRBJ2-7; clone size: -; D gene: TRBD2; V gene: TRBV7-3; CDR3 protein: CASSPGREVGEQYF; CDR3 DNA: TGTGCCAGCAGCCCCGGGAGGGAGGTAGGCGAGCAGTACTTC
J gene: TRBJ2-3; clone size: -; D gene: TRBD2; V gene: TRBV10-3; CDR3 protein: CAISEGTSGHGGTDTQYF; CDR3 DNA: TGTGCCATCAGTGAAGGGACTAGCGGGCACGGTGGCACAGATACGCAGTATTTT
J gene: TRBJ1-4; clone size: -; D gene: -; V gene: TRBV6-5; CDR3 protein: CASRPGGARNERLFF; CDR3 DNA: TGTGCCAGCAGGCCTGGGGGGGCGCGGAATGAAAGACTGTTTTTT
J gene: TRBJ1-4; clone size: -; D gene: -; V gene: TRBV5-1; CDR3 protein: CASSLGANEKLFF; CDR3 DNA: TGCGCCAGCAGCTTGGGAGCGAATGAAAAACTGTTTTTT
J gene: TRBJ2-1; clone size: -; D gene: -; V gene: TRBV19; CDR3 protein: CASSTLLDAVYNEQFF; CDR3 DNA: TGTGCCAGTAGTACCCTACTAGACGCGGTTTACAATGAGCAGTTCTTC
J gene: TRBJ2-1; clone size: -; D gene: TRBD2; V gene: TRBV7-6; CDR3 protein: CASSFTSGDYSEQFF; CDR3 DNA: TGTGCCAGCAGCTTCACTAGCGGGGATTACAGTGAGCAGTTCTTC
J gene: TRBJ1-2; clone size: -; D gene: -; V gene: TRBV7-2; CDR3 protein: CASSLGELNYGYTF; CDR3 DNA: TGTGCCAGCAGCTTAGGCGAGCTTAACTATGGCTACACCTTC
J gene: TRBJ2-3; clone size: -; D gene: TRBD2; V gene: TRBV9; CDR3 protein: CASSPRGSGDTQYF; CDR3 DNA: TGTGCCAGCAGCCCCCGGGGTAGCGGGGATACGCAGTATTTT
J gene: TRBJ1-2; clone size: -; D gene: -; V gene: TRBV10-3; CDR3 protein: CAISESYGNYGYTF; CDR3 DNA: TGTGCCATCAGTGAGTCATACGGGAACTATGGCTACACCTTC
J gene: TRBJ1-5; clone size: -; D gene: -; V gene: TRBV6-5; CDR3 protein: CASNRVFNQPQHF; CDR3 DNA: TGTGCCAGCAACAGGGTATTCAATCAGCCCCAGCATTTT
J gene: TRBJ2-3; clone size: -; D gene: TRBD2; V gene: TRBV27; CDR3 protein: CASSLAGVPDTQYF; CDR3 DNA: TGTGCCAGCAGTTTAGCGGGAGTCCCAGATACGCAGTATTTT
J gene: TRBJ1-1; clone size: -; D gene: -; V gene: TRBV5-6; CDR3 protein: CASNSRFIVYTEAFF; CDR3 DNA: TGTGCCAGCAATTCTAGGTTTATCGTGTACACTGAAGCTTTCTTT